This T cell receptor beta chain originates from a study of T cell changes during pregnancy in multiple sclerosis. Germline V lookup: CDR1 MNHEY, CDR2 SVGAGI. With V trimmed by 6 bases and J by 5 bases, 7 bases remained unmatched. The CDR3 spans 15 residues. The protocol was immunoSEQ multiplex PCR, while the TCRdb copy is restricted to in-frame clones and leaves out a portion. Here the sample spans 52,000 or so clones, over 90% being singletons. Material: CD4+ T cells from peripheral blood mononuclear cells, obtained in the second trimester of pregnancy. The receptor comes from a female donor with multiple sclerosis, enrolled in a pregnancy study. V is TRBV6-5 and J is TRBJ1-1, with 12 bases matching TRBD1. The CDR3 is CASRRDRGHGTEAFF. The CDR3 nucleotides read TGTGCCAGCAGGCGGGACAGGGGGCATGGAACTGAAGCTTTCTTT.